Shown below are 6 T cell receptor beta chains from a single sample sequenced in a study of cytotoxic CD8 clonotypes in ibrutinib-treated CLL (dated by TCRdb to the early 2020s). The library was obtained by the immunoSEQ multiplex PCR assay. The clones in this table, taken by TCRdb from immuneACCESS, are in-frame only. Not every clone is retained; where verified, under half of the shortfall comes from an unresolved V gene, and the cause of the rest is unknown. In this sample the table shows about 300,000 clones, approximately 79% of which occur a single time. 5.6% of the sample belongs to the ten largest clones. The time point label, as the study defines it: progressive disease on ibrutinib. The sample was PBMCs, taken at disease progression, from a patient treated with ibrutinib. The receptor source for this set is a human donor with chronic lymphocytic leukemia.

The V call is TRBV4-1, the J call TRBJ2-7, with 7 bases lining up with TRBD1. The CDR3 extends over 13 amino acids. Germline CDR1 and CDR2: MGHRA and YSYEKL. The V segment lost 4 bases and the J segment 7 bases; nucleotides outside the gene matches: 7. The CDR3 loop reads CASSRPGQPEQYF. Written as DNA, the CDR3 is TGCGCCAGCAGCCGACCGGGACAGCCAGAGCAGTACTTC.

This clone was picked up a small number of times. The chain is built from TRBV2 and TRBJ1-6; the D gene is possibly TRBD1 (6 bases). Trimming shortened V by 10 bases and J by 6 bases, and 22 bases separated the two germline ends. Per the germline V gene, CDR1 is SNHLY and CDR2 is FYNNEI. The CDR3 has 16 residues. The CDR3 DNA is TGTGCCAAAGGGAGGGGGTCGCGCTGGGCTAATTCACCCCTCCACTTT. It is translated as CAKGRGSRWANSPLHF.

The chain links TRBV29-1 to TRBJ2-3, with a tentative D call TRBD1 (6 bases). The CDR3 is made up of 12 amino acids. V lost 8 bases and J 12 bases, leaving 21 bases between the germline ends. CDR1 is SQVTM, CDR2 ANQGSEA, per germline. In DNA form, the CDR3 reads TGCAGCTTTGGCCCAAAGGGGGACCGCCAGTATTTT. Its protein product is CSFGPKGDRQYF.

This clone was observed a handful of times. V is TRBV27 and J is TRBJ2-1; the match to TRBD2 covers 9 bases. V lost 8 bases and J lost 2; bases outside the gene matches: 4. The CDR3 sequence is 14 residues long. Germline V gives CDR1 MNHEY, CDR2 SMNVEV (reference sequence). The CDR3, as DNA: TGTGCCAGCCGGGAGCGGGGGGCCTACAATGAGCAGTTCTTC. This sequence encodes CASRERGAYNEQFF.

A note on this clone: One end of the junction is discordant with germline, which a read error may explain. The chain is built from TRBV6-5 and TRBJ2-7; 12 positions agree with TRBD1. CDR1 and CDR2 (germline): MNHEY, SVGAGI. This CDR3 is built from 14 residues. CDR3 coding DNA: TGTGCCAGCAGTTTTCTGGGACAGGGGGCCGAAGCACACTTC. Protein sequence: CASSFLGQGAEAHF.

V and J are TRBV11-1 and TRBJ2-3; D unclear. CDR1 and CDR2 (germline): SGHAT, FQDESV (reference sequence). The CDR3 consists of 15 residues. The V and J ends lost 4 bases and 2 bases respectively, with 13 bases between them. The CDR3 nucleotides read TGTGCCAGCAGCTCACAAGGAACTACCACAGATACGCAGTATTTT. Translated: CASSSQGTTTDTQYF.